Listed here are 27 T cell receptor beta chains from one sample, sequenced in a study of T cells in Graves' hyperthyroidism and ophthalmopathy. Template material for amplifying TCR beta CDR3 regions consisted of RNA transcripts. Primed by the HTBI set, a first-round RT-PCR was run on the TCR CDR3. TCRdb called the multiplex PCR reads again in MiXCR, with one record for every CDR3 protein. The sample carries under 750,000 distinct CDR3 sequences, 18% recorded once. Sequencing used blood. These receptors were collected from a woman between 45 and 60 years old with Graves' hyperthyroidism that later progressed to Graves' ophthalmopathy.

This clonotype was observed a handful of times. The chain links TRBV24-1 to TRBJ2-5, with 7 bases aligning to TRBD1. The V and J ends lost 4 bases and 3 bases, in that order; junction bases with no gene match: 4. CDR1 is KGHDR and CDR2 is SFDVKD in the germline V gene. The CDR3 runs 14 residues. The CDR3 sequence: CATSDPDREETQYF. CDR3 nucleotides: TGTGCCACCAGTGACCCTGACAGGGAAGAGACCCAGTACTTC.

This clonotype has ten or more counts. The chain recombines TRBV6-5 with TRBJ1-1; D is possibly TRBD1 (6 bases). Trimming stripped 1 base from V and 4 bases from J, with 16 bases between. Germline assignment: CDR1 MNHEY and CDR2 SVGAGI. The CDR3 totals 16 residues. In DNA, the CDR3 is TGTGCCAGCAGTTACTATTCAGGGGTAAGGGGCACTGAAGCTTTCTTT. Protein: CASSYYSGVRGTEAFF.

The table lists this clonotype with a few counts. This chain connects TRBV30 to TRBJ1-6; 11 nucleotides match TRBD1. The trim removed 2 bases at V and 14 bases at J, leaving 8 bases unmatched. Looked up from germline, CDR1 is GTSNPN and CDR2 is SVGIG (reference sequence). The CDR3 is 14 residues long. The CDR3 here is CAWSPGTGGFALHF. For the CDR3, the DNA is TGTGCCTGGAGTCCCGGGACAGGGGGTTTCGCCCTCCACTTT.

This clonotype was detected many times. The J gene is TRBJ1-4, the V gene TRBV5-1; maybe TRBD1 (5 bases). This CDR3 is built from 15 residues. Trimming left V 2 bases short and J 3 bases short, with 11 bases between. CDR1 is SGHRS and CDR2 is YFSETQ in the germline V gene. The CDR3 loop reads CASSLEGTSNEKLFF. In nucleotides, the CDR3 is TGCGCCAGCAGCTTAGAAGGGACCTCTAATGAAAAACTGTTTTTT.

This clonotype was observed a few times. The chain employs TRBV11-2 and TRBJ2-3; the D gene could be TRBD1 or TRBD2 (5 bases each). From germline, CDR1 is SGHAT and CDR2 FQNNGV. The CDR3 is 15 amino acids. V lost 1 base, J lost 1 base, and 9 bases lay in between. The CDR3 loop is CASSLGGFGTDTQYF. The CDR3 region has the DNA TGTGCCAGCAGCTTAGGGGGGTTCGGCACAGATACGCAGTATTTT.

With regard to this clonotype: Possible read error: a much larger clone is one base away. V and J are TRBV27 and TRBJ2-3, with TRBD1 as a possible D gene (6 bases). V lost 6 bases to trimming and J lost 8 bases, with 18 bases between them. The CDR3 runs to 14 residues. Germline CDR1 MNHEY, CDR2 SMNVEV (reference sequence). The CDR3 nucleotides are TGTGCCAGCAGAATACCAAACAGGGCAGGTACGCAGTATTTT. This gives the protein CASRIPNRAGTQYF.

V usage is TRBV7-9 and J usage is TRBJ2-3; 9 nucleotides line up with TRBD2. V dropped 0 bases and J dropped 3; count of bases not matched to a gene: 4. The CDR3 extends over 16 amino acids. CDR1 and CDR2 from the germline V gene are SEHNR and FQNEAQ (reference sequence). The CDR3 is CASSLASGGETDTQYF. The CDR3, as DNA: TGTGCCAGCAGCTTAGCTAGCGGGGGAGAAACAGATACGCAGTATTTT.

This clonotype was observed a few times. The chain carries TRBV19 and TRBJ2-5, with 9 bases identical to TRBD1. CDR1 is LNHDA and CDR2 is SQIVND in the germline V gene (reference sequence). This CDR3 region has 14 residues. J was trimmed by 3 bases and V by 5 bases; bases with no gene match: 4. The CDR3 DNA follows: TGTGCCAGTAGTCCTCGACAGGGGGAAGAGACCCAGTACTTC. This codes for CASSPRQGEETQYF.

Comment on this clonotype: One end of the junction is discordant with germline, which a read error may explain. The V gene is TRBV3-1, the J gene TRBJ2-1; TRBD2 matches at 8 bases. Germline V gives CDR1 LGHDT, CDR2 YNNKEL (reference sequence). This CDR3 has 16 amino acids. The CDR3 coding sequence is TGTGCCAGCAGCCAAGAGGCGGGGGGATCCTACAATGGGCAGTTCTTC. Translated: CASSQEAGGSYNGQFF.

The chain employs TRBV27 and TRBJ1-2; no clear D. From germline, CDR1 is MNHEY and CDR2 SMNVEV (reference sequence). The CDR3 runs to 13 residues. Deletions cut 5 bases from V and 11 bases from J, with 18 bases between. The CDR3: CASSPPRAPGYTF. The CDR3 DNA reads as TGTGCCAGCAGTCCCCCCCGGGCCCCTGGTTACACCTTC.

The chain employs TRBV5-1 and TRBJ2-2; unclear D gene. The CDR3 totals 16 residues. V lost 1 base, J lost 0 bases, and 10 bases lay in between. CDR1 SGHRS and CDR2 YFSETQ come from the germline V gene. In DNA form, the CDR3 reads TGCGCCAGCAGCTTGTTAGAGGCGACGAACACCGGGGAGCTGTTTTTT. Its protein is CASSLLEATNTGELFF. Together with reference TRBV5-1 and TRBJ2-2, the CDR3 gives the full variable domain: KAGVTQTPRYLIKTRGQQVTLSCSPISGHRSVSWYQQTPGQGLQFLFEYFSETQRNKGNFPGRFSGRQFSNSRSEMNVSTLELGDSALYLCASSLLEATNTGELFFGEGSRLTVL.

This clonotype came up many times. The chain employs TRBV7-9 and TRBJ1-2, with D perhaps TRBD1 (5 bases). Deletions cut 6 bases from V and 4 bases from J, with 15 bases between. The V gene's germline CDR1 is SEHNR and CDR2 FQNEAQ (reference sequence). The CDR3 totals 14 residues. Here the CDR3 DNA reads TGTGCCAGCAGTTTACCAGGGAACCCCTATGGCTACACCTTC. Protein: CASSLPGNPYGYTF.

This chain links TRBV6-2 or TRBV6-3 with TRBJ1-3, with a possible D match to TRBD1 (6 bases). CDR1 and CDR2 (germline): MNHEY, SVGEGT. This CDR3 is 16 amino acids long. Trimming took 5 bases from V and 0 from J, leaving 14 bases between them. DNA of the CDR3: TGTGCCAGCAGTCGGGCACAGGGCTACTCTGGAAACACCATATATTTT. It specifies CASSRAQGYSGNTIYF.

The genes are TRBV4-1 and TRBJ2-5; TRBD1 agrees at 8 bases. The CDR3 is made up of 17 amino acids. The V segment lost 0 bases and the J segment 2 bases; nucleotides outside the gene matches: 8. CDR1 is MGHRA and CDR2 is YSYEKL in the germline V gene. CDR3 DNA: TGCGCCAGCAGCCAAGATCGAAGGACAGGGCGGCAAGAGACCCAGTACTTC. Translating gives CASSQDRRTGRQETQYF.

This clonotype occurred once. J is TRBJ2-4 and V is TRBV7-2; weak D call: TRBD1 (8 bases). The CDR3 extends over 14 amino acids. Germline assignment: CDR1 SGHTA and CDR2 FQGNSA. With 4 bases removed from V and 7 bases from J, the gap between germline ends came to 14 bases. The CDR3 protein is CASSSTGGGNIQYF. Here the CDR3 DNA reads TGTGCCAGCAGCTCTACAGGGGGGGGGAACATTCAGTACTTC. The full variable domain, in which reference TRBV7-2 and TRBJ2-4 provide the parts outside the CDR3, is GAGVSQSPSNKVTEKGKDVELRCDPISGHTALYWYRQSLGQGLEFLIYFQGNSAPDKSGLPSDRFSAERTGGSVSTLTIQRTQQEDSAVYLCASSSTGGGNIQYFGAGTRLSVL.

This clonotype was found a few times. The V and J genes are TRBV12-3 or TRBV12-4 and TRBJ1-6; D is unresolved. The CDR3 contains 12 residues. The CDR3 DNA is TGTGGATCCGGGCCGACCGACACACCCCTCCACTTT. This encodes CGSGPTDTPLHF.

The chain combines TRBV19 with TRBJ2-3; TRBD2 agrees at 12 bases. The CDR3 length is 16 residues. The J segment lost 0 bases and the V segment lost 4 bases, leaving 2 bases of the junction unmatched. Germline V gives CDR1 LNHDA, CDR2 SQIVND (reference sequence). The CDR3 region is CASSTLAGGSTDTQYF. Here the CDR3 DNA reads TGTGCCAGTAGTACACTAGCGGGGGGCAGCACAGATACGCAGTATTTT.

In this sample, this clonotype turned up many times. The chain uses TRBV7-3 and TRBJ2-5; unclear D gene. The CDR3 is made up of 14 amino acids. Trimming pared 4 bases from V and 0 bases from J, leaving 9 bases between. Germline lookup yields CDR1 SGHTA and CDR2 FQGTGA. CDR3 in amino acids: CASSSYTYQETQYF. DNA for the CDR3: TGTGCCAGCAGCTCCTACACGTACCAAGAGACCCAGTACTTC.

V is TRBV11-1 and J is TRBJ1-3, with TRBD1 matching over 7 bases. V lost 4 bases and J lost 2; bases outside the gene matches: 5. CDR1 and CDR2 (germline): SGHAT, FQDESV (reference sequence). The length of the CDR3 is 15 residues. CDR3 loop: CASSSNRGTGNTIYF. CDR3 sequence (DNA): TGTGCCAGCAGCTCGAACAGGGGTACTGGAAACACCATATATTTT.

This clonotype was seen once. A much larger clone sits a single nucleotide away, making a read error possible. The J gene is TRBJ1-5, the V gene TRBV30; no clear D gene. Trimming took 3 bases from V and 4 from J, leaving 10 bases between them. From germline, CDR1 is GTSNPN and CDR2 SVGIG (reference sequence). The CDR3 is 13 amino acids. Here the CDR3 reads CAWRAGINQPQHF. CDR3 DNA: TGTGCCTGGAGGGCGGGCATTAATCAGCCCCAGCATTTT. The full variable domain, rest sourced from reference TRBV30 and TRBJ1-5, is SQTIHQWPATLVQPVGSPLSLECTVEGTSNPNLYWYRQAAGRGLQLLFYSVGIGQISSEVPQNLSASRPQDRQFILSSKKLLLSDSGFYLCAWRAGINQPQHFGDGTRLSIL.

This clonotype was detected ten times or more. The chain recombines TRBV12-3 or TRBV12-4 with TRBJ1-5; no clear D gene. V was clipped by 6 bases and J by 0 bases, with 6 bases between them. CDR3 size: 13 residues. In nucleotides, the CDR3 is TGTGCCAGCAGGCAAATTAGCAATCAGCCCCAGCATTTT. This gives the protein CASRQISNQPQHF.

The sample holds many counts of this clonotype. The chain joins TRBV12-5 to TRBJ2-2; TRBD1 or TRBD2 may be the D gene (5 bases each). This CDR3 comprises 16 residues. The germline V gene has CDR1 LGHNT and CDR2 FRNRAP. V was trimmed by 7 bases and J by 4 bases, leaving 19 bases between them. CDR3 loop: CASVPRGQGFTGELFF. CDR3 DNA sequence: TGTGCTAGTGTCCCGAGGGGCCAGGGCTTCACCGGGGAGCTGTTTTTT. Full variable domain (remainder filled in from reference TRBV12-5 and TRBJ2-2): DARVTQTPRHKVTEMGQEVTMRCQPILGHNTVFWYRQTMMQGLELLAYFRNRAPLDDSGMPKDRFSAEMPDATLATLKIQPSEPRDSAVYFCASVPRGQGFTGELFFGEGSRLTVL.

Many counts were recorded for this clonotype. This chain uses TRBV18 with TRBJ2-7; 7 bases are a match to TRBD2. In germline, CDR1 is KGHSH, CDR2 LQKENI. V lost 3 bases, J lost 0 bases, and 8 bases stayed unmatched. There are 16 residues in the CDR3. This CDR3 reads CASSPGTTRSSYEQYF. CDR3 DNA sequence: TGTGCCAGCTCACCCGGGACTACCAGGAGCTCCTACGAGCAGTACTTC.

This chain uses TRBV5-6 with TRBJ2-1, with TRBD2 identical over 12 bases. The junction had 10 bases not matched to a gene; V was cut back by 9 bases and J by 6 bases. This CDR3 comprises 15 residues. Germline lookup yields CDR1 SGHDT and CDR2 YYEEEE. DNA of the CDR3: TGTGCCACCGGACTAGCGGGGTCTCAAAGCAATGAGCAGTTCTTC. Its translation: CATGLAGSQSNEQFF.

This clonotype was counted a single time. This may be a read error: a much more frequent sequence differs by one nucleotide. The chain joins TRBV20-1 to TRBJ2-2; TRBD1 aligns across 10 bases. CDR1 and CDR2 (germline): DFQATT, SNEGSKA (reference sequence). With V trimmed by 5 bases and J by 7 bases, 4 bases remained unmatched. The CDR3 loop spans 13 amino acids. For the CDR3, the DNA is TGCAGTGCTGACAGGGGGCCGGTCGGGGAGCTGTTTTTT. Protein sequence: CSADRGPVGELFF.

This clonotype was picked up a small number of times. The chain carries TRBV20-1 and TRBJ1-1; 7 nucleotides agree with TRBD1. The CDR3 has 16 residues. Germline lookup yields CDR1 DFQATT and CDR2 SNEGSKA (reference sequence). The V segment lost 0 bases and the J segment 1 base; nucleotides outside the gene matches: 8. CDR3 in amino acids: CSARDSTGAWNTEAFF. For the CDR3, the DNA is TGCAGTGCTAGAGATTCCACAGGGGCATGGAACACTGAAGCTTTCTTT.

Comment on this clonotype: This may come from a read error, since a much larger clone is one base off. This chain uses TRBV12-5 with TRBJ1-2, with 7 bases fitting TRBD1. The germline CDR1 and CDR2 sequences are LGHNT and FRNRAP. V dropped 6 bases and J dropped 2; count of bases not matched to a gene: 3. This CDR3 has 13 residues. The CDR3 DNA reads as TGTGCTAGTGGCTGGGGACAGAACTATGGCTACACCTTC. This sequence encodes CASGWGQNYGYTF.